This T cell receptor (beta chain) was obtained from a study of T cell changes during pregnancy in multiple sclerosis. From germline, CDR1 is KGHSH and CDR2 LQKENI. This CDR3 region has 15 residues. Trimming took 3 bases from V and 3 from J, leaving 14 bases between them. The method was immunoSEQ multiplex PCR; TCRdb's version includes in-frame clones alone and lacks a portion of them. The data show roughly 20,000 clones, about 87% seen once. The sample was CD8+ T cells from peripheral blood mononuclear cells, taken in the third trimester of pregnancy. The receptor's source is a female donor in good health, enrolled as a control in a pregnancy study. The V and J genes are TRBV18 and TRBJ2-5, with D hard to call. The CDR3 region has the DNA TGTGCCAGCTCACCTCGACGGGTAGCCGAAGAGACCCAGTACTTC. Its protein is CASSPRRVAEETQYF.